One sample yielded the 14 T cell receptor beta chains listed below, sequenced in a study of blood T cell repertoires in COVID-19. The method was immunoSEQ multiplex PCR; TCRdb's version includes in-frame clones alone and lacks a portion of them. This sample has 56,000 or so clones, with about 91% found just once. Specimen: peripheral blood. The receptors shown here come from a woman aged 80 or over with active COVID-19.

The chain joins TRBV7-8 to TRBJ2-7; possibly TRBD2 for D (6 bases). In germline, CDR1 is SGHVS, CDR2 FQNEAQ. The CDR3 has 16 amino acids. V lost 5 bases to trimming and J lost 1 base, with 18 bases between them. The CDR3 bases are TGTGCCAGCAGCCCCCTCGCGAGTGCGGGGTCCTACGAGCAGTACTTC. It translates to CASSPLASAGSYEQYF.

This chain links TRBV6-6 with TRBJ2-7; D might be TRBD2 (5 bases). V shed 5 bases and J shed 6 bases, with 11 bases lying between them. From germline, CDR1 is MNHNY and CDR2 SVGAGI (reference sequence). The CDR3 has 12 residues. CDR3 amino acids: CASSDGLSEQYF. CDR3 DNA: TGTGCCAGCAGTGACGGACTCTCCGAGCAGTACTTC.

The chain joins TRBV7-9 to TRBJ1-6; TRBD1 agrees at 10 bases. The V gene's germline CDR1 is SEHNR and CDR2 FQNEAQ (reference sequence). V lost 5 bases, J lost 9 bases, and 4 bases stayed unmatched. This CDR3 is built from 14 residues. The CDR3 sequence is CASSKGDRGSPLHF. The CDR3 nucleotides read TGTGCCAGCAGCAAAGGGGACAGGGGTTCACCCCTCCACTTT. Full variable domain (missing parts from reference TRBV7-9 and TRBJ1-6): DTGVSQNPRHKITKRGQNVTFRCDPISEHNRLYWYRQTLGQGPEFLTYFQNEAQLEKSRLLSDRFSAERPKGSFSTLEIQRTEQGDSAMYLCASSKGDRGSPLHFGNGTRLTVT.

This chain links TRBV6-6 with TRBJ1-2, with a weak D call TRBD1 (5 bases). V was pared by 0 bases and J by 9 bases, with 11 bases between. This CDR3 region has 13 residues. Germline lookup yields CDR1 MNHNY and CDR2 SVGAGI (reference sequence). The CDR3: CASSYSGGDRYTF. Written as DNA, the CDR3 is TGTGCCAGCAGTTACTCCGGGGGAGATCGCTACACCTTC.

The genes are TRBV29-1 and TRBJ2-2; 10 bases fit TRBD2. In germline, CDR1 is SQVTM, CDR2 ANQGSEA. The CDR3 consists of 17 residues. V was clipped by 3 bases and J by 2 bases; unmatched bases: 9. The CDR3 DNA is TGCAGCGTTGAGTCGCCTAGCGGGGGCCTAAACACCGGGGAGCTGTTTTTT. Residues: CSVESPSGGLNTGELFF.

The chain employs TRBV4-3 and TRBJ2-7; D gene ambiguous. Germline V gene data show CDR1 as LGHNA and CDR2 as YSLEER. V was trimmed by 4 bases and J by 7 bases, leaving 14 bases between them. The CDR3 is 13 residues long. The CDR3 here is CASSPSHQREQYF. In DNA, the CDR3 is TGCGCCAGCAGCCCGTCCCACCAGAGGGAGCAGTACTTC.

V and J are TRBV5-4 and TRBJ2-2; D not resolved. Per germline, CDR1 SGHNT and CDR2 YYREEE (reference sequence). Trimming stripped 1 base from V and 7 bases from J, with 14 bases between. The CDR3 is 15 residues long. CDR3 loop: CASSLTGSGVGELFF. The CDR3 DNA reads TGTGCCAGCAGCTTGACTGGGTCGGGTGTCGGGGAGCTGTTTTTT.

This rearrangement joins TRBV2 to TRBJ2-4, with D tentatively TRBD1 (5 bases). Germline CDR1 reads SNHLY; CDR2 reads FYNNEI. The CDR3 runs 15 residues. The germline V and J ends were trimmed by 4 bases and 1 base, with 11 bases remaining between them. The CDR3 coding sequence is TGTGCCAGCAGTGGGGGCCCGGGCGCCAAAAACATTCAGTACTTC. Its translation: CASSGGPGAKNIQYF.

The CDR3 nucleotides are TGTGCCAGCAGTGGTTCTCACAGGCAGGGTCAGCCCCAGCATTTT. Amino acid sequence: CASSGSHRQGQPQHF. This chain links TRBV2 with TRBJ1-5; tentative D call: TRBD1 (5 bases). Germline V CDR1 and CDR2: SNHLY, FYNNEI. The CDR3 is 15 residues long. Deletions cut 4 bases from V and 6 bases from J, with 16 bases between.

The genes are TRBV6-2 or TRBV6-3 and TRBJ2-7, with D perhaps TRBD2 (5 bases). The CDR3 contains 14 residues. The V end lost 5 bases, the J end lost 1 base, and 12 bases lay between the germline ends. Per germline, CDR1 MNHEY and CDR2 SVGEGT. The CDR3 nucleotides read TGTGCCAGCAGTCAACTACGGGGTTCCTACGAGCAGTACTTC. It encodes CASSQLRGSYEQYF.

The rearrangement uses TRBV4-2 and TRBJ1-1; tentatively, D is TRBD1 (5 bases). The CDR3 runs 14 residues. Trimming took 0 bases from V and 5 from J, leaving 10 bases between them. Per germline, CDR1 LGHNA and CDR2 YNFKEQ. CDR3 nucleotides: TGTGCCAGCAGCCAAGAACAGGACGGGACTGAAGCTTTCTTT. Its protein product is CASSQEQDGTEAFF.

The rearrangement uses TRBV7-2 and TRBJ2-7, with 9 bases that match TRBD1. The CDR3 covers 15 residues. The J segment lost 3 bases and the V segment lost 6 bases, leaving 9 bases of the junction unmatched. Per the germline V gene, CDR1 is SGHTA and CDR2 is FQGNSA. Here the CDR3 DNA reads TGTGCCAGCAGTTCCAGACAGGGGGTCGTCTACGAGCAGTACTTC. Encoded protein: CASSSRQGVVYEQYF.

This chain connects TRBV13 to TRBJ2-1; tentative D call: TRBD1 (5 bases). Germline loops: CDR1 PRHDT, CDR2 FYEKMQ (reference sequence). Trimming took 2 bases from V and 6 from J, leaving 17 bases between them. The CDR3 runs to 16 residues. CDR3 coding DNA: TGTGCCAGCAGCTTATATAAGGGGCCTTTAGGCAATGAGCAGTTCTTC. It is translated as CASSLYKGPLGNEQFF. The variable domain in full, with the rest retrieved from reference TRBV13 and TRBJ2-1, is AAGVIQSPRHLIKEKRETATLKCYPIPRHDTVYWYQQGPGQDPQFLISFYEKMQSDKGSIPDRFSAQQFSDYHSELNMSSLELGDSALYFCASSLYKGPLGNEQFFGPGTRLTVL.

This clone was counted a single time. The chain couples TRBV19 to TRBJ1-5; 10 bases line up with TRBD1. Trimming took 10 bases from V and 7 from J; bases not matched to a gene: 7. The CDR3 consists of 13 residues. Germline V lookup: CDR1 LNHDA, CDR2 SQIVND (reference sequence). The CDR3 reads CATDRGQGQPQHF. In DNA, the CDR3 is TGTGCCACTGACAGGGGGCAGGGGCAGCCCCAGCATTTT.